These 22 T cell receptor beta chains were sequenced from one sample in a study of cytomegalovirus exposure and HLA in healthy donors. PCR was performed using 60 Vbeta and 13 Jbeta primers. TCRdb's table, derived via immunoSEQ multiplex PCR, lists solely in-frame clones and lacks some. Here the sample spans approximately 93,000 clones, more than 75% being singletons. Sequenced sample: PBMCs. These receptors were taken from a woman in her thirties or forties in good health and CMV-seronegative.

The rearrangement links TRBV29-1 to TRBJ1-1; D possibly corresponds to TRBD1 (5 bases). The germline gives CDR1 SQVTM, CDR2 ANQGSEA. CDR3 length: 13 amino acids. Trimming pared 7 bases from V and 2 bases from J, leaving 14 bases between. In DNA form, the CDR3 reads TGCAGCGGTAAGAAAGGGGAAAACACTGAAGCTTTCTTT. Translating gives CSGKKGENTEAFF.

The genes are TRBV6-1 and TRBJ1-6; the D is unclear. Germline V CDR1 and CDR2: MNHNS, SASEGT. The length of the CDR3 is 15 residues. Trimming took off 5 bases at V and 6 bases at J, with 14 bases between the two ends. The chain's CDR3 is CASSPEGGINSPLHF. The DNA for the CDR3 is TGTGCCAGCAGTCCCGAAGGAGGGATTAATTCACCCCTCCACTTT.

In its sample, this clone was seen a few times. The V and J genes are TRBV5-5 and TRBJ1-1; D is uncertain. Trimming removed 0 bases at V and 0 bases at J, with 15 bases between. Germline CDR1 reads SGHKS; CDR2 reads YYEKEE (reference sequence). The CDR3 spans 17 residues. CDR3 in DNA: TGTGCCAGCAGCTTGGATGTGCGGGTTGGGATGAACACTGAAGCTTTCTTT. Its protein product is CASSLDVRVGMNTEAFF.

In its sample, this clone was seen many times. The CDR3 here is CASSDTGAERAEAFF. The DNA for the CDR3 is TGTGCCAGCAGTGACACAGGGGCGGAGCGGGCTGAAGCTTTCTTT. The chain carries TRBV2 and TRBJ1-1; 7 bases map to TRBD1. CDR1 SNHLY and CDR2 FYNNEI come from the germline V gene. After removal of 3 bases from V and 6 bases from J, the junction contained 10 bases not matched to a gene. This CDR3 comprises 15 residues.

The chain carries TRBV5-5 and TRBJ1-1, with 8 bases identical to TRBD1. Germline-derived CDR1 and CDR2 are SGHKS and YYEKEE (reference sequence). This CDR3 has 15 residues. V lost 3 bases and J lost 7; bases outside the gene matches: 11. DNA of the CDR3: TGTGCCAGCAGCTCTGGACGCCAGGGGGCGGGTGAAGCTTTCTTT. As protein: CASSSGRQGAGEAFF. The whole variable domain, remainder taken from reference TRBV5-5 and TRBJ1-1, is DAGVTQSPTHLIKTRGQQVTLRCSPISGHKSVSWYQQVLGQGPQFIFQYYEKEERGRGNFPDRFSARQFPNYSSELNVNALLLGDSALYLCASSSGRQGAGEAFFGQGTRLTVV.

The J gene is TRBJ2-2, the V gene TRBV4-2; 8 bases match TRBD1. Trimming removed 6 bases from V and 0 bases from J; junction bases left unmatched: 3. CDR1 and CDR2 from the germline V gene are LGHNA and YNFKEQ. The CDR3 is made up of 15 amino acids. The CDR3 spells CASRTGQANTGELFF. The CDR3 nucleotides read TGTGCCAGCAGAACGGGACAGGCGAACACCGGGGAGCTGTTTTTT.

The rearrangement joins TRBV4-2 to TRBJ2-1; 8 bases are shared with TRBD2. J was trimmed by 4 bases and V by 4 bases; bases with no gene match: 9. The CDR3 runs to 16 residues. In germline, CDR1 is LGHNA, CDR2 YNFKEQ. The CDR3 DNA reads TGTGCCAGCAGCCTCATCCCGGGACTAGGGTACAATGAGCAGTTCTTC. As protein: CASSLIPGLGYNEQFF.

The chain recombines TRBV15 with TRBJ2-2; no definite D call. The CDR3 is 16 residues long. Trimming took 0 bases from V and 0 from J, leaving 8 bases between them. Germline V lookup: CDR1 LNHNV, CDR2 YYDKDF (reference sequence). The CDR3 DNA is TGTGCCACCAGCAGAGATCTTACACCGAACACCGGGGAGCTGTTTTTT. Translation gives CATSRDLTPNTGELFF.

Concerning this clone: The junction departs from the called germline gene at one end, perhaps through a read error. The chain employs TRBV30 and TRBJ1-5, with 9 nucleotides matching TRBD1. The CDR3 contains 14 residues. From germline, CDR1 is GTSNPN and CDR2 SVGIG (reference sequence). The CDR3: CAWKDGTGRQPQNF. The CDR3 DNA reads TGTGCCTGGAAAGATGGGACAGGGCGCCAGCCCCAGAATTTT. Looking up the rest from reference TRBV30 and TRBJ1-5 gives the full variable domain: SQTIHQWPATLVQPVGSPLSLECTVEGTSNPNLYWYRQAAGRGLQLLFYSVGIGQISSEVPQNLSASRPQDRQFILSSKKLLLSDSGFYLCAWKDGTGRQPQNFGDGTRLSIL.

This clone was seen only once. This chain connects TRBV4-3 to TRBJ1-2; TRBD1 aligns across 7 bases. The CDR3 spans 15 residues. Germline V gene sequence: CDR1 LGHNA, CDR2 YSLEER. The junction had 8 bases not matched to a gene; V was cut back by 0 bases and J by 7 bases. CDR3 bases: TGCGCCAGCAGCCAAGAGGCAGGGGGGTACGGTGGCTACACCTTC. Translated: CASSQEAGGYGGYTF.

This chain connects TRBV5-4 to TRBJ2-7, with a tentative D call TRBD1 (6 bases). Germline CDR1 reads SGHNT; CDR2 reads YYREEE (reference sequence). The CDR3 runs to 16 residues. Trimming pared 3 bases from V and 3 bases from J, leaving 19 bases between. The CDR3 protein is CASSSPTGPANYEQYF. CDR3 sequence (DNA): TGTGCCAGCAGCTCCCCGACAGGCCCGGCTAACTACGAGCAGTACTTC.

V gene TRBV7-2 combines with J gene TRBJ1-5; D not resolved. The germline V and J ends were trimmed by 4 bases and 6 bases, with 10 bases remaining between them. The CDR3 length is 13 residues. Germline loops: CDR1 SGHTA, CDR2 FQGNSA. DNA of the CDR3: TGTGCCAGCAGCTCGGAGCGGGGTCAGCCCCAGCATTTT. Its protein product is CASSSERGQPQHF. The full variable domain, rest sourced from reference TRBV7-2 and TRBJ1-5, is GAGVSQSPSNKVTEKGKDVELRCDPISGHTALYWYRQSLGQGLEFLIYFQGNSAPDKSGLPSDRFSAERTGGSVSTLTIQRTQQEDSAVYLCASSSERGQPQHFGDGTRLSIL.

The CDR3 DNA reads TGTGCCAGCAGCTTAGATTGGGCAGTCGACTACGAGCAGTACTTC. Translating it yields CASSLDWAVDYEQYF. This sequence joins TRBV11-2 and TRBJ2-7; D remains ambiguous. The germline gives CDR1 SGHAT, CDR2 FQNNGV. This CDR3 comprises 15 residues. Deletions cut 0 bases from V and 3 bases from J, with 12 bases between.

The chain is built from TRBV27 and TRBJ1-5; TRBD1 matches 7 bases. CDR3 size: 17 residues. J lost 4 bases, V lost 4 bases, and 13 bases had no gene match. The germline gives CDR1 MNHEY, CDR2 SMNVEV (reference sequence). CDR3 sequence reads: CASSSPGAGGGNQPQHF. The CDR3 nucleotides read TGTGCCAGCAGTTCCCCGGGGGCAGGGGGAGGAAATCAGCCCCAGCATTTT.

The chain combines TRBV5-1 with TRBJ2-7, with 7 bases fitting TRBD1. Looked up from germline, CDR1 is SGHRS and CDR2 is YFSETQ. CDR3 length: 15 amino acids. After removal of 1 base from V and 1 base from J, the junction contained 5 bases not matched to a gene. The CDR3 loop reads CASSLRTDRSYEQYF. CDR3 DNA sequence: TGCGCCAGCAGCTTGAGGACGGACAGGTCCTACGAGCAGTACTTC.

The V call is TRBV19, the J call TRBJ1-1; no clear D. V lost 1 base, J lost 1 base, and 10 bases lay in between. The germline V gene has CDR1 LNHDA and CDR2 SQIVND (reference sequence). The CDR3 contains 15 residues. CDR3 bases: TGTGCCAGTAGTATAGGCCAATTGGCGAACACTGAAGCTTTCTTT. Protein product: CASSIGQLANTEAFF.

The chain's CDR3 is CSVGSVTPPYEQYF. CDR3 DNA sequence: TGCAGCGTTGGGTCCGTGACACCACCCTACGAGCAGTACTTC. The genes are TRBV29-1 and TRBJ2-7, with D unresolved. The CDR3 has 14 amino acids. Trimming shortened V by 4 bases and J by 2 bases, and 15 bases separated the two germline ends. Germline V gives CDR1 SQVTM, CDR2 ANQGSEA.

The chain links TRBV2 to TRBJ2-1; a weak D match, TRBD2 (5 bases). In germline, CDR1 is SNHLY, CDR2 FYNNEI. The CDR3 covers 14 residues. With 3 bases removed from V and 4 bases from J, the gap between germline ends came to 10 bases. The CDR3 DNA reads TGTGCCAGCAGTGACGCGGGCAGATACAATGAGCAGTTCTTC. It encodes CASSDAGRYNEQFF.

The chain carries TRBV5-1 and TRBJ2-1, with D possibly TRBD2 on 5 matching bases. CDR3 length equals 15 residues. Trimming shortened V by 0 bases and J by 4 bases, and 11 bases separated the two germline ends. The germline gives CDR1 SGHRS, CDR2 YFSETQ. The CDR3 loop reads CASSLAASTYNEQFF. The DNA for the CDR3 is TGCGCCAGCAGCTTGGCGGCTAGCACTTACAATGAGCAGTTCTTC.

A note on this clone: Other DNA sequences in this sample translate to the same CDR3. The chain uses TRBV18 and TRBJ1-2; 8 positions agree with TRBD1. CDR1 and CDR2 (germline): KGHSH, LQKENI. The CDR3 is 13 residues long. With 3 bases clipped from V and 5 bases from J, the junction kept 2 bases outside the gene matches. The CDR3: CASSPGQAYGYTF. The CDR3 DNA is TGTGCCAGCTCACCGGGACAGGCGTATGGCTACACCTTC.

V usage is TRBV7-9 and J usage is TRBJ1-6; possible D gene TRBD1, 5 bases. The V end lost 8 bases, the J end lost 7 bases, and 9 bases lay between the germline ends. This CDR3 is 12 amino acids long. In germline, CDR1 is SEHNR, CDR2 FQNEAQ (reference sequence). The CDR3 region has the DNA TGTGCCAGCGCAGGACAAAATTCACCCCTCCACTTT. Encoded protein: CASAGQNSPLHF.

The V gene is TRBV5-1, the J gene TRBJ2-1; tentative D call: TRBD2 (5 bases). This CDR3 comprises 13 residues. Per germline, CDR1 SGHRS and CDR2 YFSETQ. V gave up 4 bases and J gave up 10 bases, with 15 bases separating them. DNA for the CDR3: TGCGCCAGCAGCCCCCCCACGGGGTTAGAGCAGTTCTTC. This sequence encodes CASSPPTGLEQFF.